A selection of T cell receptor beta chains follows, all from one sample in a study of T cells in Graves' hyperthyroidism and ophthalmopathy. In TCRdb, the multiplex PCR reads were re-called with MiXCR into one record per CDR3 protein. The sample contains roughly 500,000 distinct CDR3 sequences, about 15% of which appear only once. The sequencing input was blood. These TCRs come from a woman between 25 and 40 years old with Graves' hyperthyroidism that later progressed to Graves' ophthalmopathy. Both conserved end residues are part of each CDR3. D genes are given only for firm matches. Clone size, where shown, is once, few, many, or a class for clones that have expanded.

TRBV5-8	TRBJ1-2	TRBD1	-	TGTGCCAGCAGCTTGTCGTCAGGACAGGGAGGCGGCTACACCTTC	CASSLSSGQGGGYTF
TRBV2	TRBJ2-7	TRBD1	many	TGTGCCAGCAGTGACTCCGGGACCCCAGGGGGCAACGAGCAGTACTTC	CASSDSGTPGGNEQYF
TRBV29-1	TRBJ2-7	TRBD1	-	TGCAGCGTTGAAGCCCCGGGACAGGGGGGCAACGAGCAGTACTTC	CSVEAPGQGGNEQYF
TRBV10-1	TRBJ2-1	-	few	TGCGCCAGCAGCTTTGGAGGCTCGAACCCGCATGAGCAGTTCTTC	CASSFGGSNPHEQFF
TRBV4-1	TRBJ1-5	TRBD1	-	TGCGCCAGCAGCCAGGCTACTCAGGGGGTGTATAGCAATCAGCCCCAGCATTTT	CASSQATQGVYSNQPQHF
TRBV7-2	TRBJ2-1	TRBD2	many	TGTGCCAGCAGCTTAGTCGTAGCGGGACCCCTGGGTGAGCAGTTCTTC	CASSLVVAGPLGEQFF
TRBV28	TRBJ1-1	-	many	TGTGCCAGCAGTCTGAATGATCATGCCGAAGCTTTCTTT	CASSLNDHAEAFF
TRBV6-1	TRBJ2-7	-	few	TGTGCCAGCACCCCGACTAGCAGGGGTCAAAAGCAGTACTTC	CASTPTSRGQKQYF
TRBV6-5	TRBJ2-7	-	many	TGTGCCAGCAGTTACTCGAACAGGGATGCCGAGCAGTACTTC	CASSYSNRDAEQYF
TRBV5-1	TRBJ2-1	-	many	TGCGCCAGCAGCTTGGACCCGGGACTCGAGGTCGAGCAGTTCTTC	CASSLDPGLEVEQFF